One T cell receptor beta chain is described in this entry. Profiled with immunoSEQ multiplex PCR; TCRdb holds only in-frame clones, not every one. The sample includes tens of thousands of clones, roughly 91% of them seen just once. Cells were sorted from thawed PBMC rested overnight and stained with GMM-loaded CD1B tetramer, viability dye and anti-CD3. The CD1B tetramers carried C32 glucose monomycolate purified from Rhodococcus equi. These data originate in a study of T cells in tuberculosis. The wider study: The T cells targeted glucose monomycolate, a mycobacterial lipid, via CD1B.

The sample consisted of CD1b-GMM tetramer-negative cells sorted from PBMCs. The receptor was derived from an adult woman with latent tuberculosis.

The CDR3 nucleotides read TGTGCCAGCAGTGATGCCGGCGGGGGGCACGGCTATGGCTACACCTTC. Translated: CASSDAGGGHGYGYTF. The rearrangement uses TRBV25-1 and TRBJ1-2; perhaps TRBD1 as D (6 bases). V was pared by 3 bases and J by 4 bases, with 18 bases between. Germline V lookup: CDR1 MGHDK, CDR2 SYGVNS. The CDR3 totals 16 residues.